This entry lists 7 T cell receptor beta chains sequenced from one sample in a study of OX40 agonist ivuxolimab in advanced cancers. The method behind the library was the immunoSEQ multiplex PCR assay. Drawn from immuneACCESS, this table holds only the in-frame rearrangements with V and J called that TCRdb kept. Clones are partly lost; checked studies trace under half to an unresolved V gene and leave the rest unexplained. The sample table lists roughly 20,000 clones, over 80% of them with a count of one. About a third of the sample is in the top ten clones. Sequenced here: CD4+ or CD8+ T cells sorted from blood, sampled in a trial of the OX40 agonist ivuxolimab. The source is an adult with an advanced solid tumor such as melanoma, head and neck, liver or kidney cancer.

This chain joins TRBV9 and TRBJ1-1; D gene uncertain. Germline V lookup: CDR1 SGDLS, CDR2 YYNGEE. V lost 0 bases, J lost 6 bases, and 12 bases lay in between. The length of the CDR3 is 14 residues. This chain's CDR3 is CASSVGDLVAEAFF. The CDR3 coding sequence is TGTGCCAGCAGCGTAGGGGATTTAGTCGCTGAAGCTTTCTTT.

This rearrangement joins TRBV11-3 to TRBJ2-7; 8 bases line up with TRBD2. The J segment lost 3 bases and the V segment lost 3 bases, leaving 4 bases of the junction unmatched. The length of the CDR3 is 14 residues. The germline gives CDR1 SGHNT, CDR2 YENEEA. The CDR3, as DNA: TGTGCCAGCAGCTTTGGCGGGGGGAACTACGAGCAGTACTTC. Translated: CASSFGGGNYEQYF.

The rearrangement joins TRBV5-6 to TRBJ2-7; D is unclear. The CDR3 runs to 12 residues. Germline values: CDR1 SGHDT, CDR2 YYEEEE. V shed 2 bases and J shed 2 bases, with 5 bases lying between them. CDR3 DNA sequence: TGTGCCAGCAGCTTTGGGCCCTACGAGCAGTACTTC. Translation: CASSFGPYEQYF.

The gene calls are TRBV7-2 and TRBJ2-1; 11 bases align to TRBD2. CDR1 SGHTA and CDR2 FQGNSA come from the germline V gene. V lost 2 bases and J lost 4; bases outside the gene matches: 4. The CDR3 consists of 16 residues. The CDR3 here is CASSLSGTSGYNEQFF. CDR3 nucleotide sequence: TGTGCCAGCAGCTTATCCGGGACTAGCGGATACAATGAGCAGTTCTTC.

The rearrangement links TRBV27 to TRBJ2-1; no clear D. The CDR3 runs to 14 residues. In germline, CDR1 is MNHEY, CDR2 SMNVEV (reference sequence). V lost 2 bases and J 7 bases, leaving 12 bases between the germline ends. CDR3 nucleotide sequence: TGTGCCAGCAGTTTAGTGGGTTTAAGTAATGAGCAGTTCTTC. The encoded protein is CASSLVGLSNEQFF.

V gene TRBV6-6 combines with J gene TRBJ2-1, with D unresolved. CDR3 length equals 12 residues. The V gene lost 6 bases and the J gene lost 5 bases, with 8 bases spanning the gap. Germline-derived CDR1 and CDR2 are MNHNY and SVGAGI (reference sequence). The CDR3 DNA follows: TGTGCCAGCAGAGAGTCGGACAATGAGCAGTTCTTC. Translated, it gives CASRESDNEQFF.

Notes on this clone: The junction differs from germline at one of its ends, possibly a read error. Written as DNA, the CDR3 is TGCAGCGTTGATACGGAAGCGGGAGGAAACGAGCAGCTCTTC. Amino acid sequence: CSVDTEAGGNEQLF. The rearrangement joins TRBV29-1 to TRBJ2-1; TRBD2 aligns across 9 bases. CDR1 is SQVTM, CDR2 ANQGSEA, per germline. The CDR3 has 14 residues.